This TCR beta chain was documented in a study of healthy donors' naive CD4 and CD8 T cells (dated by TCRdb to about 2015). At the level of the whole study: Donors were chosen to span three age groups (20-25, 40-50 and 60-70 years, several each), with mean age about 45 and half female. Peripheral blood mononuclear cells were collected from 15 to 20 healthy, unrelated individuals. For TCR alpha, a new primer set was designed to cover all functional IMGT alpha gene variants, and all other steps followed the beta-chain workflow. The donors were HLA-typed by sequencing at HLA-A, -B, -C, -DRB1, -DQB1 and -DPB1, using the SBTexcellerator protocol, an ABI3130xl analyzer and SBTengine software. The study sequenced rearranged TCR alpha and beta chains from naive CD4+ and CD8+ T cells to test how TCR variation relates to lineage commitment. Summary of the overall study and its limitations: V genes, J genes and CDR3 charge together appeared to explain approximately 12% of CD4/CD8 propensity variance, in a largely additive manner. In both chains, CD4+ lineage was associated with a positively charged CDR3 and CD8+ lineage with a negatively charged CDR3. Most V and J gene segments were reportedly biased between naive CD4+ and CD8+ cells, consistently across donors and independent of HLA genotype. Possible repertoire bias arising from homeostatic proliferation of naive T cells was not directly addressed. Alpha and beta chains were sequenced in bulk and could not be paired, so combined chain effects were not evaluated.

Cells with a CD4+CD8-CD45RO-CD45RA+ profile were isolated by FACS and defined as naive CD4+ T cells, and those with a CD8+CD4-CD45RA+CD27bright profile were defined as naive CD8+ T cells. Sorting used antibodies against CD4 (RPA-T4), CD8 (SK1), CD27 (O323), CD45RA (HI100) and CD45RO (UCHL1). Comment on this clonotype: This receptor's antigen is unknown. The input lacks base qualities; no much larger clone sits a single base away.

The sequencer listed for this sample is 454 GS FLX Titanium. A previously published linear amplification protocol was used to build the TCR libraries, starting from roughly 490 ng of total RNA. The Roche/454 Genome Sequencer with Titanium chemistry was used for sequencing. As for how the authors treated the data: Around 78,000 rearranged TCR alpha transcripts were sequenced from roughly five of the healthy donors. Duplicate transcripts were removed, and each unique TCR clonotype was defined by its CDR3 junction following IMGT nomenclature. In R 2.13.0, logistic regression modeled CD4 versus CD8 status on V and J genes, adjusting for donor effects, with Bonferroni correction for multiple testing. Starting from the raw public reads, TCRdb applied fastp trimming at Q25, assembled clones with MiXCR and retained in-frame beta chains. Every distinct CDR3 protein forms one entry, paired with its most common genes and DNA. TCRdb's processing, not the study's, gives the V and J calls here. Counted in this sample were around 180,000 distinct CDR3 sequences; around 80% of them appeared once. About 2.1% of the sample is taken by the ten largest.

From cysteine to phenylalanine, the CDR3 is 14 amino acids long. Just CDR3 DNA is preserved here, 42 bases in frame from base 1. According to the germline V gene (reference sequence), CDR1 reads DFQATT and CDR2 reads SNEGSKA. Trimming leaves V shorter by 0 bases and J shorter by 10 bases, with the junction holding 11 bases beyond the gene matches. Sample: naive CD4+ and CD8+ T cells sorted from blood, pooled from several donors. The sample's cell subset or site, from its label and the paper: FACS-sorted naive CD4+ (CD45RO-CD45RA+) and naive CD8+ (CD45RA+CD27bright) T cells. The sequence was obtained from a pool of human donors in good health; the sample pools cells from several healthy donors. The chain employs TRBV20-1 and TRBJ1-1; TRBD1 aligns with 7 central bases. The DNA sequence follows: TGCAGTGCTAGAGATCGGAGAGGGGGCCAGGCAGCTTTCTTT. Translated, it gives CSARDRRGGQAAFF.